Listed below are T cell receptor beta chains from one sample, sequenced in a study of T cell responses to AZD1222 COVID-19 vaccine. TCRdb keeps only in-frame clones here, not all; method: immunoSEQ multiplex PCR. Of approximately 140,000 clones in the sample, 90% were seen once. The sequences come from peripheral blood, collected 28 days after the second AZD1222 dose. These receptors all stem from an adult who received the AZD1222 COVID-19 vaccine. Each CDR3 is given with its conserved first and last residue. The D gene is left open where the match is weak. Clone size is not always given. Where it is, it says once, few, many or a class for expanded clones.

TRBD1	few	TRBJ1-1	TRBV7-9	CASSQTGSEAFF	TGTGCCAGCAGCCAGACAGGGTCTGAAGCTTTCTTT
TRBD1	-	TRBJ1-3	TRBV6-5	CASSLGTGGNTIYF	TGTGCCAGCAGTCTCGGGACAGGAGGAAACACCATATATTTT
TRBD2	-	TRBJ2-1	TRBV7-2	CASSYSGTSGYNEQFF	TGTGCCAGCAGCTATTCCGGGACTAGCGGATACAATGAGCAGTTCTTC
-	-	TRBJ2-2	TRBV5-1	CASSLGATANTGELFF	TGCGCCAGCAGCTTAGGGGCTACCGCGAACACCGGGGAGCTGTTTTTT
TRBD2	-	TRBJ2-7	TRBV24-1	CATSWRGVGLAVYEQYF	TGTGCCACCAGCTGGAGAGGTGTTGGACTAGCGGTTTACGAGCAGTACTTC
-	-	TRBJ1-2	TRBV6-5	CASTGQLLYGYTF	TGTGCCAGCACCGGACAGTTACTTTATGGCTACACCTTC
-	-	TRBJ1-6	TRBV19	CASSEMFGSTGSSYNSPLHF	TGTGCCAGTAGCGAGATGTTTGGGTCAACTGGAAGCTCCTATAATTCACCCCTCCACTTT
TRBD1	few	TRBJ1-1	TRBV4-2	CASSQEEGQGDTEAFF	TGTGCCAGCAGCCAAGAAGAGGGACAGGGGGACACTGAAGCTTTCTTT
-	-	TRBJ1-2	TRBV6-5	CASSYWGGEGYTF	TGTGCCAGCAGTTACTGGGGGGGCGAGGGCTACACCTTC
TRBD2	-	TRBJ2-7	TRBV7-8	CASSLGLAGVSDEQYF	TGTGCCAGCAGCTTAGGTCTAGCGGGAGTATCGGACGAGCAGTACTTC
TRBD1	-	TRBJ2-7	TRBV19	CASSIRQGYEQYF	TGTGCCAGTAGTATCCGACAGGGGTACGAGCAGTACTTC
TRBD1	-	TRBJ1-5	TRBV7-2	CASSLVDRGHSNQPQHF	TGTGCCAGCAGCTTAGTGGACAGGGGGCATAGCAATCAGCCCCAGCATTTT
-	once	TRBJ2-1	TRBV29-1	CSAHASPLFDEQFF	TGCAGCGCCCACGCCAGTCCCCTCTTCGATGAGCAGTTCTTC
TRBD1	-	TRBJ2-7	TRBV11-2	CASSFPGQGAVNYEQYF	TGTGCCAGCAGCTTCCCGGGACAGGGGGCGGTTAACTACGAGCAGTACTTC
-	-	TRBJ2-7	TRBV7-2	CASSLSGLAVVQQYF	TGTGCCAGCAGCTTATCCGGACTGGCCGTGGTTCAGCAGTACTTC
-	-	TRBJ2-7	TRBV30	CAWSDRQPYEQYF	TGTGCCTGGAGCGACAGGCAGCCCTACGAGCAGTACTTC